Listed below are T cell receptor beta chains from one sample, sequenced in a study of T cells expressing NK-cell markers. From the 5' RACE reads, TCRdb lists one entry per CDR3 protein and no DNA. The sample has roughly 150,000 distinct CDR3 sequences. Sequencing was done on a sample of blood T cells: a sorted CD56 or NKG2C T cell subset, CD4+ or CD8+ T cells, or bulk PBMC T cells (not recorded which). These receptors were collected from a man aged 18 to 70 in good health. Both conserved end residues are part of each CDR3. Where a row states a size, it is once, few, many or the class of an expanded clone; other rows omit it.

J gene,V gene,clone size,CDR3 length,CDR3 protein
TRBJ2-3,TRBV5-4,NA,13,CASSLAQTDTQYF
TRBJ2-3,TRBV2,NA,14,CASSDGRYTDTQYF
TRBJ2-7,TRBV21-1,NA,14,CASSNRDRYYEQYF
TRBJ2-5,TRBV29-1,NA,16,CSVDPRGRDRGETQYF
TRBJ2-3,TRBV20-1,NA,14,CSARDRSLGDTQYF
TRBJ2-1,TRBV10-2,NA,14,CASSESGRRNEQFF
TRBJ2-3,TRBV15,NA,15,CATSRQRGPTDTQYF
TRBJ2-5,TRBV7-8,NA,12,CAITPGYGTQYF
TRBJ2-1,TRBV6-1,NA,15,CASSRTGGAYNEQFF
TRBJ2-2,TRBV27,NA,17,CASSLTTPGTGTGELFF
TRBJ2-5,TRBV30,NA,14,CAWSVGVGKETQYF
TRBJ2-1,TRBV6-1,NA,12,CASSELYNEQFF
TRBJ2-3,TRBV11-2,NA,19,CASSSNVEGERGVTDTQYF
TRBJ2-7,TRBV19,NA,15,CASSIGQGAVYEQYF
TRBJ1-5,TRBV15,NA,14,CATSRDRGDQPQHF
TRBJ2-7,TRBV28,NA,14,CASRPGQSSYEQYF
TRBJ2-3,TRBV5-8,NA,14,CASSLMDPTDTQYF
TRBJ2-1,TRBV5-1,NA,15,CASSLVGTGYNEQFF
TRBJ2-3,TRBV7-9,NA,16,CASSLDGGVNTDTQYF
TRBJ1-1,TRBV6-5,NA,12,CAARGGDTEAFF
TRBJ1-5,TRBV9,NA,14,CASSAGSSGQPQHF
TRBJ2-1,TRBV4-2,NA,13,CASNNNSYNEQFF
TRBJ2-3,TRBV7-9,NA,14,CASSPNTLLDTQYF
TRBJ2-1,TRBV6-1,NA,15,CASSGWGAKTNEQFF
TRBJ1-1,TRBV15,NA,13,CATSDSGAPEAFF
TRBJ1-6,TRBV19,NA,15,CASSIGSSYNSPLHF
TRBJ2-7,TRBV4-1,NA,17,CASSQDIGGLGISEQYF
TRBJ2-2,TRBV11-2,NA,13,CATLPPNTGELFF
TRBJ2-3,TRBV6-5,NA,19,CASSYRASLGTLRSDTQYF
TRBJ2-2,TRBV20-1,NA,15,CSARRDRSNTGELFF
TRBJ2-5,TRBV28,NA,15,CASSTQDRRQETQYF
TRBJ2-3,TRBV25-1,NA,15,CASSVHIIGTDTQYF
TRBJ2-3,TRBV2,medium-sized,14,CASSRGGATDTQYF
TRBJ2-1,TRBV20-1,NA,16,CSARSMGGASYNEQFF
TRBJ1-1,TRBV19,NA,15,CASSWEVSMNTEAFF
TRBJ2-1,TRBV24-1,NA,16,CATSDWDNSSYNEQFF
TRBJ2-7,TRBV5-1,NA,13,CASSLPESYEQYF
TRBJ1-1,TRBV28,NA,15,CASSLLYRGGTEAFF
TRBJ1-2,TRBV24-1,NA,14,CATSDWDRVDGYTF
TRBJ1-1,TRBV20-1,NA,11,CSAGGETEAFF
TRBJ2-1,TRBV5-1,NA,15,CASSAGTSGYNEQFF
TRBJ2-7,TRBV6-5,NA,14,CASKAGAYSYEQYF
TRBJ1-1,TRBV11-1,NA,16,CASSRPGDGLQTEAFF
TRBJ2-2,TRBV6-1,NA,14,CASSRGTSPGELFF
TRBJ2-7,TRBV12-3/TRBV12-4,NA,16,CASSSSSGGTYGEQYF
TRBJ2-3,TRBV6-1,NA,17,CASSPGGELPPTDTQYF
TRBJ2-3,TRBV9,NA,19,CASSVADSGGALGTDTQYF
TRBJ1-5,TRBV7-9,NA,15,CASSPERGSNQPQHF
TRBJ1-2,TRBV7-8,NA,16,CASSLRLGTISYGYTF
TRBJ2-3,TRBV7-8,NA,15,CASSPRDGGTDTQYF
TRBJ2-7,TRBV2,NA,13,CASSRGRWDEQYF
TRBJ2-6,TRBV7-9,NA,15,CASPRGGTGANVLTF
TRBJ2-3,TRBV24-1,NA,16,CATSDLREADTDTQYF
TRBJ1-2,TRBV28,NA,15,CASSLYRTEAGGYTF
TRBJ2-5,TRBV9,NA,16,CASSVGGGEYQETQYF
TRBJ2-1,TRBV6-5,NA,14,CASSYGQSYNEQFF
TRBJ2-3,TRBV6-5,NA,19,CASSYSGTSGGRSTDTQYF
TRBJ2-1,TRBV9,NA,14,CASSVSIGDNEQFF
TRBJ2-7,TRBV13,NA,12,CASSRFLDEQYF